The clone carrying this T cell receptor (beta chain) has just one count. The CDR3 extends over 16 amino acids. CDR1 is KGHSH and CDR2 is LQKENI in the germline V gene. Trimming took 1 base from V and 2 from J; bases not matched to a gene: 5. The data were taken from a study of blood T cell repertoires in COVID-19. Study-level background: The United States, Italy and Spain supplied acute and convalescent COVID-19 samples.

Per the authors' pipeline: Estimation of nucleated cell counts was performed using reference gene primer amplification. Sequencing used immunoSEQ multiplex PCR; TCRdb keeps in-frame clones, though not all of them. The V and J calls and the clone size are those of that table, but D and trimming were determined from the DNA. This sample has 100,000 to 150,000 clones; less than 90% occur once, and the top ten carry over 1.1%. This receptor was obtained from a man in his 60s with acute or convalescent COVID-19. The sequenced material came from peripheral blood. The V gene is TRBV18, the J gene TRBJ2-7, with TRBD1 identical over 10 bases. The chain's CDR3 is CASSPRRQGAAYEQYF. The CDR3 nucleotides read TGTGCCAGCTCACCACGTAGACAGGGGGCCGCCTACGAGCAGTACTTC.